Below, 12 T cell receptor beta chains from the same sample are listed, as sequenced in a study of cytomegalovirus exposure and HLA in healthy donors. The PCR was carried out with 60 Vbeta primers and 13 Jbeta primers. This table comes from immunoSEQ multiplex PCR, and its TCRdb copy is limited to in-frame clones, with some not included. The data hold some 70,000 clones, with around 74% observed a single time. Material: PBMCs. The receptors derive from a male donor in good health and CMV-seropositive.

CDR3 bases: TGCGCCAGCACCGGACAGGCCTCTAGCACAGATACGCAGTATTTT. Translation: CASTGQASSTDTQYF. The chain couples TRBV5-1 to TRBJ2-3; the match to TRBD1 covers 7 bases. The length of the CDR3 is 15 residues. The germline V gene has CDR1 SGHRS and CDR2 YFSETQ. V dropped 6 bases and J dropped 0; count of bases not matched to a gene: 7.

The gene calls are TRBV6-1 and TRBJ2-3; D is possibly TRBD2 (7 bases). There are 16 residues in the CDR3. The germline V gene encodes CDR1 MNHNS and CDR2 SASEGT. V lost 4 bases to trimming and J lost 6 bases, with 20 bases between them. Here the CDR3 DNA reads TGTGCCAGCAGTGTAAGTTGGGGGGGCCCACGGGATACGCAGTATTTT. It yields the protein CASSVSWGGPRDTQYF.

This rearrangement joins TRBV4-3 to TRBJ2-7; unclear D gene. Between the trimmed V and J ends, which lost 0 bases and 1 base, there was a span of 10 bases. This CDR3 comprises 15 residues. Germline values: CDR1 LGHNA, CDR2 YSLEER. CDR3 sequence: CASSQDSTESYEQYF. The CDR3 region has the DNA TGCGCCAGCAGCCAAGATAGTACCGAGTCCTACGAGCAGTACTTC.

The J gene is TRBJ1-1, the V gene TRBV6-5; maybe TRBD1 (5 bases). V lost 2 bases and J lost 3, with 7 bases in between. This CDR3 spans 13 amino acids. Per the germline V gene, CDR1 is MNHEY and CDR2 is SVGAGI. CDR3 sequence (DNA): TGTGCCAGCAGTTACCCGGGGGACACTGAAGCTTTCTTT. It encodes CASSYPGDTEAFF.

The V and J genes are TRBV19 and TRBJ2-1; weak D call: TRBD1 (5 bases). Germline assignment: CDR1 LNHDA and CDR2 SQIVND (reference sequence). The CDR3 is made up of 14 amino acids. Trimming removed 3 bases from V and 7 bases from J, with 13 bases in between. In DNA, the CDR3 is TGTGCCAGTAGTATTGCCAGGGTGGGGAATGAGCAGTTCTTC. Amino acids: CASSIARVGNEQFF.

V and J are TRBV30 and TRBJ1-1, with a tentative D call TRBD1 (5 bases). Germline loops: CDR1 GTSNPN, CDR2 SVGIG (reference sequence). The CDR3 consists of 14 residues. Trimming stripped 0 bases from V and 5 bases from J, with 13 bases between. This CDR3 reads CAWSVLKRGTEAFF. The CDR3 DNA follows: TGTGCCTGGAGTGTACTAAAAAGGGGAACTGAAGCTTTCTTT.

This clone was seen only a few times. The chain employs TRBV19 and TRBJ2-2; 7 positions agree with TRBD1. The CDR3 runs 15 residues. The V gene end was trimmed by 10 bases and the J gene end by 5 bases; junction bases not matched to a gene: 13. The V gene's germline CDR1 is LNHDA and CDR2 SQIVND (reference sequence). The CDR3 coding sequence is TGTGCCACCAAGGGGGTGGCAGGGGGAACCGGGGAGCTGTTTTTT. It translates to CATKGVAGGTGELFF.

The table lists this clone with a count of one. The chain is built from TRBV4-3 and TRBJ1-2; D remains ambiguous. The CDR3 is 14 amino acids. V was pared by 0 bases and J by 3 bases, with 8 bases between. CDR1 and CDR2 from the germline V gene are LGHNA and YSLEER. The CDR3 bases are TGCGCCAGCAGCCAAGATCGGTTTGACTATGGCTACACCTTC. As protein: CASSQDRFDYGYTF.

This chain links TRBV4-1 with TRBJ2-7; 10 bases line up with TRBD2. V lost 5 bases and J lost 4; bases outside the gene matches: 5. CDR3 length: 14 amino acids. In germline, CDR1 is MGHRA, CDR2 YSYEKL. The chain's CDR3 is CASSYSGGAYEQYF. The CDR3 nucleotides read TGCGCCAGCAGCTACAGCGGGGGGGCGTACGAGCAGTACTTC.

CDR3 bases: TGTGCCAGCAGCTTGCAAGGTGGACATACAGGAAACACCATATATTTT. Translation: CASSLQGGHTGNTIYF. This sequence joins TRBV5-6 and TRBJ1-3; possibly TRBD1 for D (5 bases). Trimming left V 1 base short and J 4 bases short, with 15 bases between. The CDR3 is 16 residues long. Germline CDR1 is SGHDT and CDR2 is YYEEEE.

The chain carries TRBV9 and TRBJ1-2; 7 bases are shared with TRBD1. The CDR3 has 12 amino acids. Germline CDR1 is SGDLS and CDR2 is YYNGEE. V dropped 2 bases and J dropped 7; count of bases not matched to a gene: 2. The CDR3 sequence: CASSVHRGGYTF. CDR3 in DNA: TGTGCCAGCAGCGTCCACAGGGGTGGCTACACCTTC.

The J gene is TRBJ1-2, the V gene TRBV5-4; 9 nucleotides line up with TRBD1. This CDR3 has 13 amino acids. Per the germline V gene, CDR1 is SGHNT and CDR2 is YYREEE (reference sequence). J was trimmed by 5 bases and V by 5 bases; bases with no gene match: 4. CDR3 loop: CASRDRGNYGYTF. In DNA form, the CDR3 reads TGTGCCAGCAGGGACAGGGGAAATTATGGCTACACCTTC.